This T cell receptor beta chain is drawn from a study of shared clonotypes between healthy human individuals. The deep-level immunoSEQ assay was used. Assay used: immunoSEQ multiplex PCR; TCRdb lists only in-frame clones, some missing. The sample shows 1,500,000 or so clones, approximately 98.5% of them seen only once. This clone came up once. Antigen unknown. Per germline, CDR1 LNHDA and CDR2 SQIVND (reference sequence). CDR3 length: 18 amino acids. V lost 5 bases, J lost 5 bases, and 16 bases stayed unmatched. Study observations and caveats: Exclusively blood specimens were collected; tissue repertoires likely differ.

This TCR derives from a man aged 30 to 39 in good health. The sequenced sample was naive CD4+ T cells sorted from blood. The subset is: CD45RA+ positively selected. This chain connects TRBV19 to TRBJ2-7; 12 bases are shared with TRBD2. The CDR3, as DNA: TGTGCCAGTAGTCCAGCGACCAAAGGACTAGCGGGACGCGACGAGCAGTACTTC. Residues: CASSPATKGLAGRDEQYF.